This paragraph covers one T cell receptor (beta chain) sequence. This clonotype was seen only a few times. Its antigen target is currently unknown. No much larger clone is present one base from it, and per-base qualities are unavailable. The data originate from a study of T-cell memory formation after mild COVID-19 (dated by TCRdb to the early 2020s). Regarding the research as a whole: TCR sequence clusters from the two donors were largely donor specific. In two donors, T-cell clones that expanded and contracted after mild COVID-19 were followed by sequencing TCRalpha and TCRbeta repertoires longitudinally. The cohort was made up of two young adult volunteers, one female and one male, who were previously healthy. The research as a whole found: Only a couple of mild cases were covered in the study, and larger cohorts including severe cases with pre-infection samples were considered necessary. Contracting CD4+ clones were located mainly in the CM and EM memory subsets, whereas CD8+ clones were found to be enriched in EMRA. Some responding clones were found in pre-infection memory, which suggests that pre-existing cross-reactive memory T cells took part in the SARS-CoV-2 response. The second-wave clones that peaked on day 37 were not confirmed to be SARS-CoV-2 specific. Clones contracting from day 15 to 85 had balanced CD4/CD8 phenotypes, while a second wave expanding from day 15 to 37 was biased towards CD4+.

Looking up the germline V gene yields CDR1 SGHTA and CDR2 FQGNSA. The germline ends are 23 bases apart after V is trimmed by 4 bases and J by 7 bases. From cysteine to phenylalanine, the CDR3 is 17 amino acids long. The retained sequence is limited to the CDR3, 51 bases, with the frame set at the first base. TCRdb records Illumina NovaSeq 6000 as the sequencer. Using 5'RACE with constant-segment primers, TCRalpha and TCRbeta cDNA libraries were constructed, with sample barcodes and unique molecular identifiers added in the process. RNA was extracted from every sample with Trizol reagent. Amplification of the libraries took two PCR steps, and the second step added a second sample barcode plus Illumina TruSeq adapters. Libraries were sequenced on an Illumina NovaSeq with 2 x 150 bp paired-end reads. In the authors' own workflow: Demultiplexing of reads and collapsing into UMI-guided consensus sequences were performed with migec v1.2.7. Using mixcr v2.1.11, UMI consensuses were aligned to TRA and TRB V and J templates and then assembled into clonotypes. A clonotype was counted as expanded or contracted only if both edgeR and NoisET called the change significant, with noise models trained on biological replicates. For edgeR calls, a false discovery rate-adjusted p below 0.01 and a log2 fold-change threshold of 1 were applied. As an exploratory analysis of dynamics, max-normalized trajectories of the 1000 most abundant clonotypes were examined with PCA combined with hierarchical clustering. The CD4 or CD8 phenotype of responding clones was assigned using the separately sequenced CD4+ and CD8+ repertoires. TCRdb reran the public reads through fastp at Q25 and MiXCR, keeping productive beta chains. Rows matching on CDR3 protein sequence are summarized as one entry with the most common DNA and genes. In this record, the V and J calls reflect TCRdb's handling and not the investigators' own analysis. For this sample there are 90,000 to 120,000 distinct CDR3 sequences; roughly a sixth appear just once. The ten largest clones represent around 5.1% of the sample.

Ficoll-Paque density gradient centrifugation was used to isolate PBMCs. Recombination linked TRBV7-2 to TRBJ2-1; the D gene is perhaps TRBD2, from 5 matching bases. The material sequenced was PBMCs or a T cell subset sorted from them (not recorded which). The sequence was obtained from a man aged 18 to 29 who had mild COVID-19 (a few samples of this study predate the infection). The sample titles of this study are shuffled in the database, so cell type and time point are left out; the donor was told from shared clones. The CDR3 in this case is CASSSPAFAGPTNEQFF. The sequenced DNA is TGTGCCAGCAGCTCACCCGCTTTTGCGGGCCCTACTAATGAGCAGTTCTTC.